This T cell receptor (beta chain) was observed in a study of beta chain features in type 1 diabetes. General study results and limits: Fewer insertions but more deletions were seen at VDJ junctions in type 1 diabetes patients.

Expressed TCRB transcripts were sequenced after all isolated RNA was converted to cDNA. Some clones are missing from TCRdb's copy, which holds only in-frame ones; the method was immunoSEQ multiplex PCR. The sample includes roughly 450,000 clones, over 9.5% of them seen just once. The authors sorted CD4+ naive, central memory, regulatory and stem cell-like memory cells via CD45RO/CCR7/CD25/CD127/CD95/CD27. This clone was recorded a few times. The antigen remains unidentified. The CDR3 totals 13 residues. Germline assignment: CDR1 KGHSH and CDR2 LQKENI. V shed 3 bases and J shed 7 bases, with 13 bases lying between them.

The chain uses TRBV18 and TRBJ2-7, with D tentatively TRBD2 (6 bases). Sequenced input: naive CD4+ T cells from blood. The sequence was collected from a woman aged 18-29 years in good health. As DNA, the CDR3 is TGTGCCAGCTCACCTCAAAACGGAGGGGAGCAGTACGTC. Its translation is CASSPQNGGEQYV.